Following are 6 T cell receptor beta chains from one sample sequenced in a study of T cell repertoires in ileal Crohn's disease (dated by TCRdb to about 2019). The time point label, as the study defines it: neoterminal ileum biopsy at postoperative endoscopy, about 6 months after surgery. Libraries were prepared through the immunoSEQ multiplex PCR assay. What TCRdb holds here is the immuneACCESS table cut down to in-frame rearrangements. Part of the clones is not present; checked against another copy, under half of the missing clones reflect an unresolved V gene, and the others are unexplained. The sample table records about 5,400 clones; approximately 69% of these occur just once. The leading ten clones occupy about 29% of the sample. Sequencing was carried out using ileal tissue. These receptors originate from an adult with Crohn's disease.

The chain couples TRBV27 to TRBJ1-1; perhaps TRBD1 as D (5 bases). The length of the CDR3 is 13 residues. Trimming took off 3 bases at V and 5 bases at J, with 10 bases between the two ends. Germline values: CDR1 MNHEY, CDR2 SMNVEV (reference sequence). CDR3 in amino acids: CASSLPGGTEAFF. CDR3 nucleotides: TGTGCCAGCAGTTTGCCGGGGGGGACTGAAGCTTTCTTT.

The chain uses TRBV19 and TRBJ1-2; D gene uncertain. Per the germline V gene, CDR1 is LNHDA and CDR2 is SQIVND (reference sequence). The length of the CDR3 is 12 residues. V was shortened by 3 bases and J by 4 bases, with 6 bases between the two germline ends. The CDR3 DNA reads TGTGCCAGTAGTATCAGGTCCTATGGCTACACCTTC. Its protein product is CASSIRSYGYTF.

Worth noting for this clone: The sample contains more than one DNA sequence encoding this CDR3. The chain has TRBV18 and TRBJ2-3; perhaps TRBD1 as D (7 bases). The CDR3 spans 14 residues. Germline V gene data show CDR1 as KGHSH and CDR2 as LQKENI. V was trimmed by 3 bases and J by 5 bases, leaving 12 bases between them. The CDR3 DNA is TGTGCCAGCTCACCTCAGGGGGAGGAAGATACGCAGTATTTT. This codes for CASSPQGEEDTQYF.

This chain joins TRBV2 and TRBJ1-2; perhaps TRBD1 as D (5 bases). The germline V gene encodes CDR1 SNHLY and CDR2 FYNNEI. Trimming left V 2 bases short and J 0 bases short, with 10 bases between. This CDR3 spans 15 amino acids. CDR3 coding DNA: TGTGCCAGCAGTGAAAGGCAGGGCGCTAACTATGGCTACACCTTC. This encodes CASSERQGANYGYTF.

V is TRBV7-9 and J is TRBJ1-1; the match to TRBD1 covers 9 bases. CDR3 length: 19 amino acids. J was trimmed by 0 bases and V by 4 bases; bases with no gene match: 15. CDR1 and CDR2 from the germline V gene are SEHNR and FQNEAQ (reference sequence). The CDR3, as DNA: TGTGCCAGCAGCTCGTCCATATATGACAGGGGGAGGGTGAACACTGAAGCTTTCTTT. Amino acid sequence: CASSSSIYDRGRVNTEAFF.

V is TRBV5-6 and J is TRBJ1-2; 8 positions agree with TRBD1. This CDR3 has 15 residues. Germline assignment: CDR1 SGHDT and CDR2 YYEEEE. V was clipped by 0 bases and J by 8 bases; unmatched bases: 9. The CDR3 coding sequence is TGTGCCAGCAGCTTGGAGGTGCAGGGGGCAGGGGGCTACACCTTC. This translates into CASSLEVQGAGGYTF.